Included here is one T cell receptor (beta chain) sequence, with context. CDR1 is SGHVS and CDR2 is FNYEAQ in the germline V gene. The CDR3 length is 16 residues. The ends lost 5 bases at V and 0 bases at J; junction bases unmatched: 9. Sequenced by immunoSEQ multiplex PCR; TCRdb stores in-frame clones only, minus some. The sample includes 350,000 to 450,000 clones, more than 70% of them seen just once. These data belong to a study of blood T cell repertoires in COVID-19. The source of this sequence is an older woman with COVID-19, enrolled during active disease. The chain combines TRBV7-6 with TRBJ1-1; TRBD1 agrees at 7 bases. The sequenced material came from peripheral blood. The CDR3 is CASSPRTGRMNTEAFF. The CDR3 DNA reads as TGTGCCAGCAGCCCCCGGACAGGAAGAATGAACACTGAAGCTTTCTTT.